The source of this T cell receptor beta chain is a study of cytomegalovirus exposure and HLA in healthy donors. Study-level findings and limits: Overall, about 160 TCR beta chains were annotated as cytomegalovirus-associated. Reports showed the classifier diagnosing cytomegalovirus status with high specificity and sensitivity.

A remark on this clone: The antigen remains unidentified.

The data were produced by immunoSEQ multiplex PCR, yet TCRdb's version contains in-frame clones alone and is incomplete. The sample lists 150,000 or so clones; about 94% were seen once. With V trimmed by 5 bases and J by 0 bases, 4 bases remained unmatched. Germline CDR1 and CDR2: SGHVS and FQNEAQ. There are 14 residues in the CDR3. Sequenced: PBMCs. The receptor comes from a man aged 18 to 30 in good health and CMV-seropositive. This rearrangement joins TRBV7-8 to TRBJ2-7, with 7 nucleotides matching TRBD2. The CDR3 DNA reads TGTGCCAGCAGCCGCGGGGGATTCTCCTACGAGCAGTACTTC. Protein product: CASSRGGFSYEQYF.